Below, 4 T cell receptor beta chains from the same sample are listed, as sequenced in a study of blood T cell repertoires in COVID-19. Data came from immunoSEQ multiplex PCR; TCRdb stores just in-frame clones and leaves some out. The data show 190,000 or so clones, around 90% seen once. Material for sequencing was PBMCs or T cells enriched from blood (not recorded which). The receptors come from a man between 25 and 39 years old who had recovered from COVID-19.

Written as DNA, the CDR3 is TGTGCCAGCAGCTTAAAACTAGCGGACACAGATACGCAGTATTTT. It codes for CASSLKLADTDTQYF. The V and J genes are TRBV7-9 and TRBJ2-3; 8 bases line up with TRBD2. The CDR3 is 15 amino acids. The V and J ends lost 2 bases and 2 bases, in that order; junction bases with no gene match: 3. Germline CDR1 reads SEHNR; CDR2 reads FQNEAQ (reference sequence).

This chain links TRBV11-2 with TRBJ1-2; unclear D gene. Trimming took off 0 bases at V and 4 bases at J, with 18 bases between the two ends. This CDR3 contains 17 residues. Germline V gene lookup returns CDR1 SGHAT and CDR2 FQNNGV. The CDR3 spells CASSLDLGGMRGYGYTF. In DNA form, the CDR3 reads TGTGCCAGCAGCTTAGATTTGGGAGGGATGCGAGGCTATGGCTACACCTTC.

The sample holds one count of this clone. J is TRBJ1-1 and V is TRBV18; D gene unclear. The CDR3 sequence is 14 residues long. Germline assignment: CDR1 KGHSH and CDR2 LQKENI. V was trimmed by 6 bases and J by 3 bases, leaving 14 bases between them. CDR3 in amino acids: CASSSGGRDTEAFF. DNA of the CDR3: TGTGCCAGCTCGTCCGGTGGGAGGGACACTGAAGCTTTCTTT.

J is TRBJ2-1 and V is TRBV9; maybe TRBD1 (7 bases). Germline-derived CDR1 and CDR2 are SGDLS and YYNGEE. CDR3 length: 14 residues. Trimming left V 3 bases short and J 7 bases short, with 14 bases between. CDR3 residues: CASSAPTGRNEQFF. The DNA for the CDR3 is TGTGCCAGCAGCGCGCCGACAGGGAGGAATGAGCAGTTCTTC.